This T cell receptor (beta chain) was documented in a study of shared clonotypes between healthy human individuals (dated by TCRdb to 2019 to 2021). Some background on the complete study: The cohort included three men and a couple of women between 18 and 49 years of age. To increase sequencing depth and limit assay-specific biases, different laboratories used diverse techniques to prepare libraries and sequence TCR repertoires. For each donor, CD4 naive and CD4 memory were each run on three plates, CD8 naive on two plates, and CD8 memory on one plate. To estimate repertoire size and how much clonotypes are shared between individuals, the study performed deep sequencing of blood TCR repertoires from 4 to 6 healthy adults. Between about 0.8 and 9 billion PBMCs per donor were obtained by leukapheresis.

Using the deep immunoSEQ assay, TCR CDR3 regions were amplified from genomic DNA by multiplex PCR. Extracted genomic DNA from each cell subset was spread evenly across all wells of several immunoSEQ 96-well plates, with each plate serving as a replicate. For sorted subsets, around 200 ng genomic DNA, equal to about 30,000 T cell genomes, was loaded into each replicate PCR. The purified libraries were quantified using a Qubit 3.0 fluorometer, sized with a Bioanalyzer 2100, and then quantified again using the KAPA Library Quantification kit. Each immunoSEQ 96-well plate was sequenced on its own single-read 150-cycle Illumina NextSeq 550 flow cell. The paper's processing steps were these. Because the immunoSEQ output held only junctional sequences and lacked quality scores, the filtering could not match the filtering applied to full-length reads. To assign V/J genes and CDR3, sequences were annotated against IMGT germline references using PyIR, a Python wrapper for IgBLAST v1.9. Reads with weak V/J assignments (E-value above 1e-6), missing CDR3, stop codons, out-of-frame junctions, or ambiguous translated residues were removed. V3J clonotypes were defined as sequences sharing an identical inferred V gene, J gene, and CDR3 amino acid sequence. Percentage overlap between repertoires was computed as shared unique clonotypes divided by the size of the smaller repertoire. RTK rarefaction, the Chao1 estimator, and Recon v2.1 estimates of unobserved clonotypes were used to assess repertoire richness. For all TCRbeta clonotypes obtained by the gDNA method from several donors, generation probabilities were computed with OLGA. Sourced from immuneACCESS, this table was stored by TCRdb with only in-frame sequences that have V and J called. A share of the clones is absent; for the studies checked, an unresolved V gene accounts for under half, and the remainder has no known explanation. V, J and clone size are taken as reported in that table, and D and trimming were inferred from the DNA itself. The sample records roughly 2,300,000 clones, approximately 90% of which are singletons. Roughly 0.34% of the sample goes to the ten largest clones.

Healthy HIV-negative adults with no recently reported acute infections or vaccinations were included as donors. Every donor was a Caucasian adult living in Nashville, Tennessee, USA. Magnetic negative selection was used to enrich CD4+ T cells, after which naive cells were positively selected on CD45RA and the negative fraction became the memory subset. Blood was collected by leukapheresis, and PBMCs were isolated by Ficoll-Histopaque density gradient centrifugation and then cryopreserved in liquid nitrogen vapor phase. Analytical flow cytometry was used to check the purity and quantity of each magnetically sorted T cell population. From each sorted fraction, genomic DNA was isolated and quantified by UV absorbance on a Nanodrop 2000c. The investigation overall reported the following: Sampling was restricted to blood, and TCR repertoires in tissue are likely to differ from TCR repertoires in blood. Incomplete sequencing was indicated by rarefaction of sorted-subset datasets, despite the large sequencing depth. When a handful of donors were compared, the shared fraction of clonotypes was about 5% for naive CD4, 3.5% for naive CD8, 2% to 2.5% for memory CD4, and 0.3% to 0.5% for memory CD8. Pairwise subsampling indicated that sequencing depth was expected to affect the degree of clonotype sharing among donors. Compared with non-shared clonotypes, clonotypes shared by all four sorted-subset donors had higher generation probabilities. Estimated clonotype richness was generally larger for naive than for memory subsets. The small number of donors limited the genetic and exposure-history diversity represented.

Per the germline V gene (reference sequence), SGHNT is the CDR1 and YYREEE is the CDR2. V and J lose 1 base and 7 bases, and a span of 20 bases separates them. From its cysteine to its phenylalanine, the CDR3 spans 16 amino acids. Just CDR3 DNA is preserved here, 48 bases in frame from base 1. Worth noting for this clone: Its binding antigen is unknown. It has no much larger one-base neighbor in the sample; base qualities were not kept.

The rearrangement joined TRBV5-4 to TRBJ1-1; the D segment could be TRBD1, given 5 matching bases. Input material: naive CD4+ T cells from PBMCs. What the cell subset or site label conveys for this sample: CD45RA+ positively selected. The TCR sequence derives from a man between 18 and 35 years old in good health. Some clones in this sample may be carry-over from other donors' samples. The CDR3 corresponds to CASSLLNRGIYNEAFF. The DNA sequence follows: TGTGCCAGCAGCTTGTTGAATAGGGGAATTTATAATGAAGCTTTCTTT.